These 9 T cell receptor beta chains were all obtained from the same sample, sequenced in a study of cytomegalovirus exposure and HLA in healthy donors. The PCR made use of 60 Vbeta and 13 Jbeta primers. The data were produced by immunoSEQ multiplex PCR, yet TCRdb's version contains in-frame clones alone and is incomplete. There are fewer than 150,000 clones in the sample; around 77% occur only once, and 4.9% lies in the top ten. Sequencing was done on a sample of PBMCs. These receptors were obtained from a woman aged 50 to 60 in good health and CMV-seronegative.

The gene calls are TRBV27 and TRBJ1-2, with D tentatively TRBD1 (6 bases). V was pared by 8 bases and J by 4 bases, with 17 bases between. The germline V gene has CDR1 MNHEY and CDR2 SMNVEV (reference sequence). There are 14 residues in the CDR3. CDR3 nucleotides: TGTGCCAGCGGCTACTCTCAACAGGGCTATGGCTACACCTTC. As protein: CASGYSQQGYGYTF.

The J gene is TRBJ1-2, the V gene TRBV29-1; D uncertain. The CDR3 has 12 residues. The V gene's germline CDR1 is SQVTM and CDR2 ANQGSEA. Between the trimmed V and J ends, which lost 7 bases and 7 bases, there was a span of 16 bases. CDR3 amino acids: CSGGMKDSGYTF. CDR3 bases: TGCAGCGGCGGCATGAAGGACTCTGGCTACACCTTC.

The chain couples TRBV7-6 to TRBJ2-5; TRBD2 matches 13 bases. This CDR3 has 18 residues. Trimming cost V 5 bases and J 0 bases; bases outside gene matches: 9. Germline loops: CDR1 SGHVS, CDR2 FNYEAQ. Here the CDR3 reads CASSTGLAGRRYQETQYF. Written as DNA, the CDR3 is TGTGCCAGCAGCACGGGACTAGCGGGGCGTCGGTACCAAGAGACCCAGTACTTC.

V and J are TRBV2 and TRBJ1-6, with D uncertain. Trimming stripped 0 bases from V and 6 bases from J, with 12 bases between. The CDR3 has 16 amino acids. Germline assignment: CDR1 SNHLY and CDR2 FYNNEI. The CDR3 coding sequence is TGTGCCAGCAGTGAAGCAGGCGGGTGGGGTAATTCACCCCTCCACTTT. This encodes CASSEAGGWGNSPLHF.

V and J are TRBV19 and TRBJ1-1; 7 bases fit TRBD1. CDR3 length equals 12 residues. The germline gives CDR1 LNHDA, CDR2 SQIVND (reference sequence). With 9 bases clipped from V and 5 bases from J, the junction kept 6 bases outside the gene matches. CDR3 loop: CARKQGRTEAFF. DNA of the CDR3: TGTGCCAGAAAACAGGGGCGGACTGAAGCTTTCTTT.

J is TRBJ2-1 and V is TRBV6-5; perhaps TRBD2 as D (7 bases). This CDR3 region has 15 residues. In germline, CDR1 is MNHEY, CDR2 SVGAGI. V was trimmed by 6 bases and J by 0 bases, leaving 12 bases between them. This chain's CDR3 is CASRRGGLSYNEQFF. The CDR3 DNA reads as TGTGCCAGCAGACGCGGGGGCCTCTCCTACAATGAGCAGTTCTTC.

This clone rates as medium-sized (0.01 to 0.1%). This rearrangement joins TRBV6-6 to TRBJ1-4; D possibly corresponds to TRBD1 (5 bases). Germline V gene lookup returns CDR1 MNHNY and CDR2 SVGAGI (reference sequence). This CDR3 has 16 amino acids. Trimming left V 5 bases short and J 8 bases short, with 21 bases between. CDR3 in amino acids: CASSHVWGGSNEKLFF. The CDR3, as DNA: TGTGCCAGCAGTCACGTCTGGGGGGGGTCGAACGAAAAACTGTTTTTT.

The V and J genes are TRBV7-9 and TRBJ2-5; D is possibly TRBD2 (5 bases). The CDR3 is 15 amino acids. V was cut by 5 bases and J by 5 bases, with 18 bases left in between. Germline V lookup: CDR1 SEHNR, CDR2 FQNEAQ (reference sequence). CDR3 DNA: TGTGCCAGCAGCCGAGGGCCTAAGCGGAGCGAGACCCAGTACTTC. It codes for CASSRGPKRSETQYF.

The chain employs TRBV5-4 and TRBJ2-3; the D gene is possibly TRBD2 (5 bases). V was cut by 3 bases and J by 5 bases, with 13 bases left in between. CDR1 is SGHNT, CDR2 YYREEE, per germline (reference sequence). The CDR3 spans 14 residues. The CDR3 sequence is CASSSYHGGDTQYF. DNA of the CDR3: TGTGCCAGCAGCTCCTACCATGGAGGAGATACGCAGTATTTT.